This is a list of T cell receptor beta chains from one sample in a study of OX40 agonist ivuxolimab in advanced cancers. The data were produced by immunoSEQ multiplex PCR, yet TCRdb's version contains in-frame clones alone and is incomplete. Of 65,000 to 95,000 clones listed, 80% to 90% are singletons. Sequences were derived from CD4+ or CD8+ T cells sorted from blood, sampled in a trial of the OX40 agonist ivuxolimab. The receptors were sampled from an adult with an advanced solid tumor such as melanoma, head and neck, liver or kidney cancer. CDR3s include the opening cysteine and the closing phenylalanine or tryptophan. The order of the fields is V gene, clone size, D gene, J gene, CDR3 protein, CDR3 DNA. D genes are given only for firm matches. Clone size is shown for a subset of rows, as once, few, many or a class of expanded clone.

>TRBV6-1|NA|NA|TRBJ1-1
CASSDTTVYMNTEAFF
TGTGCCAGCAGTGATACGACAGTTTACATGAACACTGAAGCTTTCTTT
>TRBV4-2|NA|TRBD1|TRBJ1-5
CASSQPDRVDQPQHF
TGTGCCAGCAGCCAACCGGACAGGGTTGATCAGCCCCAGCATTTT
>TRBV6-1|once|TRBD2|TRBJ2-7
CASSEAPPGLAGGHTYEQYF
TGTGCCAGCAGTGAAGCCCCTCCGGGACTAGCGGGAGGGCACACCTACGAGCAGTACTTC
>TRBV4-3|NA|NA|TRBJ2-3
CASSQGYSYTDTQYF
TGCGCCAGCAGCCAAGGTTACAGCTACACAGATACGCAGTATTTT
>TRBV5-5|NA|TRBD1|TRBJ1-2
CASSWDSRKGYGYTF
TGTGCCAGCAGCTGGGACAGTCGGAAGGGCTATGGCTACACCTTC
>TRBV5-1|NA|NA|TRBJ1-5
CASSFGSNQPQHF
TGCGCCAGCAGCTTTGGTAGCAATCAGCCCCAGCATTTT
>TRBV7-2|few|NA|TRBJ1-6
CASSPHRGGNSPLHF
TGTGCCAGCAGCCCCCACCGGGGGGGTAATTCACCCCTCCACTTT
>TRBV5-1|NA|NA|TRBJ1-1
CASSVDSGGGDTEAFF
TGCGCCAGCAGCGTCGACAGTGGTGGCGGTGACACTGAAGCTTTCTTT
>TRBV18|NA|NA|TRBJ1-2
CASSPNGPYYGYTF
TGTGCCAGCTCACCAAATGGCCCCTACTATGGCTACACCTTC
>TRBV11-2|NA|NA|TRBJ2-7
CASTFSYEQYF
TGTGCCAGCACCTTTTCCTACGAGCAGTACTTC
>TRBV7-9|NA|TRBD1|TRBJ2-2
CASSRGDRARATGELFF
TGTGCCAGCAGCAGGGGGGACAGGGCGAGGGCAACCGGGGAGCTGTTTTTT
>TRBV5-1|NA|TRBD2|TRBJ2-2
CATREGINTGELFF
TGCGCCACCCGGGAGGGGATCAACACCGGGGAGCTGTTTTTT
>TRBV5-6|NA|NA|TRBJ1-4
CASSRQNEKLFF
TGTGCCAGCAGTCGCCAAAATGAAAAACTGTTTTTT
>TRBV6-5|NA|NA|TRBJ2-7
CASSNPPGYEQYF
TGTGCCAGCAGTAACCCGCCAGGCTACGAGCAGTACTTC
>TRBV12-5|NA|TRBD1|TRBJ1-5
CASAPQGGNQPQHF
TGTGCTAGTGCACCCCAAGGGGGCAACCAGCCCCAGCATTTT
>TRBV6-6|NA|TRBD1|TRBJ2-1
CASTTGDYNEQFF
TGTGCCAGCACAACAGGGGACTACAATGAGCAGTTCTTC
>TRBV5-1|NA|TRBD1|TRBJ1-1
CASSSIQGAETEAFF
TGCGCCAGCAGCTCAATACAGGGGGCGGAAACTGAAGCTTTCTTT
>TRBV19|NA|NA|TRBJ1-5
CASSIDLGLKSLQPQHF
TGTGCCAGTAGTATAGATCTTGGACTCAAGTCCTTACAGCCCCAGCATTTT
>TRBV5-1|NA|NA|TRBJ1-1
CASSRGATEAFF
TGCGCCAGCAGCAGGGGAGCCACTGAAGCTTTCTTT
>TRBV19|few|NA|TRBJ1-5
CASTRDMTQPQHF
TGTGCCAGTACCCGGGACATGACTCAGCCCCAGCATTTT
>TRBV11-2|few|NA|TRBJ2-2
CASSLDRVAGELFF
TGTGCCAGCAGCTTAGATCGGGTAGCCGGGGAGCTGTTTTTT
>TRBV7-3|once|NA|TRBJ2-3
CASSPSPGGGDTQYF
TGTGCCAGCAGCCCATCCCCCGGGGGCGGGGATACGCAGTATTTT
>TRBV2|NA|TRBD1|TRBJ1-4
CASTRDRNEKLFF
TGTGCCAGCACGCGGGACAGGAATGAAAAACTGTTTTTT
>TRBV19|many|NA|TRBJ2-7
CASSITLAYEQYF
TGTGCCAGTAGTATCACTCTGGCGTACGAGCAGTACTTC
>TRBV21-1|NA|NA|TRBJ1-1
CAIPRGTEAFF
TGTGCCATCCCTAGGGGCACTGAAGCTTTCTTT
>TRBV4-1|NA|NA|TRBJ1-2
CASSHVGGSIYGYTF
TGCGCCAGCAGCCATGTAGGGGGATCCATCTATGGCTACACCTTC
>TRBV21-1|NA|NA|TRBJ2-7
CASPLGLRPSEQYF
TGTGCCAGCCCGTTGGGACTCCGGCCGTCCGAGCAGTACTTC
>TRBV2|NA|TRBD2|TRBJ2-3
CASSEQIVAGAAQYF
TGTGCCAGCAGTGAACAGATAGTAGCGGGGGCCGCGCAGTATTTT
>TRBV27|NA|TRBD1|TRBJ1-2
CASSRQGVLGGYTF
TGTGCCAGCAGCCGACAGGGGGTACTGGGGGGCTACACCTTC
>TRBV5-1|NA|NA|TRBJ1-4
CASSSRPTPTNEKLFF
TGCGCCAGCAGCTCCCGTCCCACGCCCACTAATGAAAAACTGTTTTTT
>TRBV6-1|NA|NA|TRBJ2-5
CASSEVVRQETQYF
TGTGCCAGCAGTGAAGTTGTGCGTCAAGAGACCCAGTACTTC
>TRBV12-5|NA|NA|TRBJ2-3
CASGLIGDTQYF
TGTGCTAGTGGTTTGATTGGGGATACGCAGTATTTT
>TRBV5-1|NA|TRBD2|TRBJ2-1
CASSSGPSAGGYNEQFF
TGCGCCAGCAGCTCCGGCCCCTCAGCGGGAGGGTACAATGAGCAGTTCTTC
>TRBV2|NA|NA|TRBJ2-7
CASSEQDWSSYEQYF
TGTGCCAGCAGTGAACAGGACTGGAGCTCCTACGAGCAGTACTTC
>TRBV9|NA|NA|TRBJ1-1
CASSVSGTEAFF
TGTGCCAGCAGCGTATCTGGGACTGAAGCTTTCTTT
>TRBV7-2|NA|NA|TRBJ2-1
CASSLDRITYNEQFF
TGTGCCAGCAGCTTAGATAGGATCACCTACAATGAGCAGTTCTTC
>TRBV9|NA|NA|TRBJ2-1
CASSFGGPEEQFF
TGTGCCAGCAGCTTCGGGGGACCCGAGGAGCAGTTCTTC
>TRBV19|NA|NA|TRBJ1-5
CASSIDGGFNQPQHF
TGTGCCAGTAGTATAGATGGAGGGTTCAATCAGCCCCAGCATTTT
>TRBV30|NA|NA|TRBJ1-1
CAWDSGHAEAFF
TGTGCCTGGGATAGTGGGCACGCTGAAGCTTTCTTT
>TRBV4-1|NA|TRBD1|TRBJ2-1
CASSQPDRASYNEQFF
TGCGCCAGCAGCCAACCGGACAGGGCATCCTACAATGAGCAGTTCTTC
>TRBV9|NA|NA|TRBJ2-7
CASSVGAGPYEQYF
TGTGCCAGCAGCGTAGGGGCAGGGCCCTACGAGCAGTACTTC
>TRBV6-1|few|TRBD2|TRBJ2-3
CASSVLAATDTQYF
TGTGCCAGCAGTGTACTAGCGGCCACAGATACGCAGTATTTT
>TRBV7-6|NA|NA|TRBJ1-6
CASSPGTNYNSPLHF
TGTGCCAGCAGCCCAGGGACGAACTATAATTCACCCCTCCACTTT
>TRBV7-2|NA|TRBD2|TRBJ2-1
CASTQIMGGEQFF
TGTGCCAGTACCCAAATTATGGGGGGGGAGCAGTTCTTC
>TRBV5-1|NA|NA|TRBJ2-3
CASSLFAASTDTQYF
TGCGCCAGCAGCTTGTTCGCCGCTAGCACAGATACGCAGTATTTT
>TRBV9|NA|TRBD2|TRBJ2-2
CASSEGLAGDNTGELFF
TGTGCCAGCAGCGAGGGACTAGCGGGGGATAACACCGGGGAGCTGTTTTTT
>TRBV5-1|NA|TRBD2|TRBJ2-5
CASSRGPLAGSQETQYF
TGCGCCAGCAGCCGGGGGCCACTAGCGGGAAGTCAAGAGACCCAGTACTTC
>TRBV5-1|NA|NA|TRBJ2-2
CASSLDGRSGELFF
TGCGCCAGCAGCTTGGATGGGAGGAGCGGGGAGCTGTTTTTT
>TRBV30|once|TRBD1|TRBJ1-3
CAWRRDSSGNTIYF
TGTGCCTGGAGGAGGGACAGCTCTGGAAACACCATATATTTT
>TRBV6-5|NA|TRBD2|TRBJ2-1
CASLPGLAGNEQFF
TGTGCCAGTTTACCGGGACTAGCGGGCAATGAGCAGTTCTTC
>TRBV7-4|NA|TRBD1|TRBJ1-2
CASSIPGTGVEGYTF
TGTGCCAGCAGCATACCCGGGACAGGGGTGGAGGGCTACACCTTC
>TRBV10-2|NA|NA|TRBJ2-7
CASSDTTYEQYF
TGCGCCAGCAGTGACACAACCTACGAGCAGTACTTC
>TRBV7-9|NA|NA|TRBJ1-3
CASSSWSGAGNTIYF
TGTGCCAGCAGCTCCTGGTCGGGGGCTGGAAACACCATATATTTT
>TRBV30|NA|NA|TRBJ1-1
CAWSVRRRPTGTEAFF
TGTGCCTGGAGTGTACGAAGGCGACCCACCGGGACTGAAGCTTTCTTT